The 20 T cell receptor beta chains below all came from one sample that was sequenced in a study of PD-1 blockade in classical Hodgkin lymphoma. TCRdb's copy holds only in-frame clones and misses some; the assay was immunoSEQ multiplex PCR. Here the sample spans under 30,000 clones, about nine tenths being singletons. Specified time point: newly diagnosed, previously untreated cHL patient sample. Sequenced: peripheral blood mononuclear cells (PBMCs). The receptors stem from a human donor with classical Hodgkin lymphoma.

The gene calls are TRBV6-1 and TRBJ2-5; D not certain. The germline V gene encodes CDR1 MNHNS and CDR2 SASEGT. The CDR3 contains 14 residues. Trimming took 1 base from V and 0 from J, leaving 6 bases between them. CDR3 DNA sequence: TGTGCCAGCAGTGAAGTGAGCGACCAAGAGACCCAGTACTTC. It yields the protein CASSEVSDQETQYF.

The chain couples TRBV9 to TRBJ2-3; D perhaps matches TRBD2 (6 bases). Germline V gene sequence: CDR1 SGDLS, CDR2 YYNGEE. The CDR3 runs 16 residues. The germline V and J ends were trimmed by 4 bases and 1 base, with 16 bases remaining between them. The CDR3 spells CASSTLADVGTDTQYF. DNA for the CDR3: TGTGCCAGCAGCACCTTAGCGGATGTGGGCACAGATACGCAGTATTTT.

CDR3 coding DNA: TGTGCCAGCAGCTTGGGGGGCGCGAGGCCAGAAAACACCGGGGAGCTGTTTTTT. Translation: CASSLGGARPENTGELFF. The chain employs TRBV5-6 and TRBJ2-2; D is perhaps TRBD1 (5 bases). The V end was cut by 0 bases, the J end by 2 bases, with 17 bases between. Germline V gives CDR1 SGHDT, CDR2 YYEEEE. CDR3 length: 18 residues.

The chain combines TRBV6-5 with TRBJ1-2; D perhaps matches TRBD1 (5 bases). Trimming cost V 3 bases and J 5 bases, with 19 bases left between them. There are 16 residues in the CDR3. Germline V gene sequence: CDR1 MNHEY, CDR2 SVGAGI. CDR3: CASSYSGSGQGYGYTF. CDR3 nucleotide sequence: TGTGCCAGCAGTTATTCCGGGTCCGGACAAGGGTATGGCTACACCTTC.

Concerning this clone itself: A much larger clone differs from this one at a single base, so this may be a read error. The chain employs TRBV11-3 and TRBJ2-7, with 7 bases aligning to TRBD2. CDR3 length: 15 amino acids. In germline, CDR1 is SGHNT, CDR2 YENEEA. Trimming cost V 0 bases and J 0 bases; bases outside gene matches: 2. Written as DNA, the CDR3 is TGTGCCAGCAGCTTAGAGGGCGGGAGCTCCTACGAGCAGTACTTC. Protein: CASSLEGGSSYEQYF.

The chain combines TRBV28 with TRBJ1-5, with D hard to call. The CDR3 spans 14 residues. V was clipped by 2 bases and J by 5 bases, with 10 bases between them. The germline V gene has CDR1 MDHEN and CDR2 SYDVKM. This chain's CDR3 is CASSLPDVHQPQHF. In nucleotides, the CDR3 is TGTGCCAGCAGTTTACCGGACGTTCATCAGCCCCAGCATTTT.

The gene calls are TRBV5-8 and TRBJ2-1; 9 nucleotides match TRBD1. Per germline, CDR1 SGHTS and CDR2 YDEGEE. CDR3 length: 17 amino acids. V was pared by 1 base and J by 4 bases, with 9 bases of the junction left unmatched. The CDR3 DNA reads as TGTGCCAGCAGCTTGTTTGGTCGGACAGGGGATTACAATGAGCAGTTCTTC. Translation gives CASSLFGRTGDYNEQFF.

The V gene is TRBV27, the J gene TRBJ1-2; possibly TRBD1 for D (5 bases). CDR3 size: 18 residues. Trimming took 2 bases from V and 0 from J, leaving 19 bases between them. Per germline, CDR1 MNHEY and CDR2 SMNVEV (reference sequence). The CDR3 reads CASSLKPPGTPANYGYTF. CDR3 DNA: TGTGCCAGCAGTTTAAAGCCCCCCGGGACGCCAGCTAACTATGGCTACACCTTC.

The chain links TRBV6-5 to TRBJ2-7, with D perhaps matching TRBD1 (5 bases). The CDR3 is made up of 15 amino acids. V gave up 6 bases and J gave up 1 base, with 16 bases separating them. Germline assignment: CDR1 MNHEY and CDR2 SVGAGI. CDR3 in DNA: TGTGCCAGCAGCCCAACAGGAATGGGTTCCTACGAGCAGTACTTC. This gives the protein CASSPTGMGSYEQYF.

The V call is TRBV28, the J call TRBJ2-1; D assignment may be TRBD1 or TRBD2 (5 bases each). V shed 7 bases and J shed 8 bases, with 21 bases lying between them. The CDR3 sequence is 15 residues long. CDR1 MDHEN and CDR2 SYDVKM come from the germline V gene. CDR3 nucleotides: TGTGCCAGCACCCTAGGGGCTAGCCGAGTGCATGAGCAGTTCTTC. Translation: CASTLGASRVHEQFF.

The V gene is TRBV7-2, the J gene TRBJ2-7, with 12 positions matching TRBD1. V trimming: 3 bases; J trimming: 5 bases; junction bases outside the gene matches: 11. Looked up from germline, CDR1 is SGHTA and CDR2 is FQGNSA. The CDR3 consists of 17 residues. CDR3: CASSFSGTGGAVNEQYF. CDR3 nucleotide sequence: TGTGCCAGCAGCTTTTCCGGGACAGGGGGCGCGGTAAACGAGCAGTACTTC.

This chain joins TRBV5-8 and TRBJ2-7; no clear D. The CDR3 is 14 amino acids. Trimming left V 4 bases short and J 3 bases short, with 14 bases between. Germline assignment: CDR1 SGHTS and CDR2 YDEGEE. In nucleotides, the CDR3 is TGTGCCAGCAGCCGAGGCATAGCCTTCTACGAGCAGTACTTC. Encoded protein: CASSRGIAFYEQYF.

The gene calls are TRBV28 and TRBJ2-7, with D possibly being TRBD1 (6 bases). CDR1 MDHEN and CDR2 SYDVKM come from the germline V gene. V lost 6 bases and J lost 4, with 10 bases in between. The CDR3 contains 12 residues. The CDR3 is CASRTQGYEQYF. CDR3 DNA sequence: TGTGCCAGCAGGACACAGGGATACGAGCAGTACTTC.

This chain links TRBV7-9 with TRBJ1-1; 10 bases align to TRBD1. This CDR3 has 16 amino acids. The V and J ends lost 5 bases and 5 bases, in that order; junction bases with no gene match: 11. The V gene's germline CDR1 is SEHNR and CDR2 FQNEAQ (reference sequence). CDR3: CASSKPPGQGTTEAFF. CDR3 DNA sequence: TGTGCCAGCAGCAAACCGCCGGGACAGGGGACAACTGAAGCTTTCTTT.

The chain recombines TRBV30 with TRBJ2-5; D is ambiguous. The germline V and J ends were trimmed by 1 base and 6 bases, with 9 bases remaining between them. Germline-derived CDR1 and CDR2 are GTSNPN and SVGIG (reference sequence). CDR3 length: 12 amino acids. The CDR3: CAWSAGVQTQYF. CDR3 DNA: TGTGCCTGGAGTGCCGGCGTTCAGACCCAGTACTTC.

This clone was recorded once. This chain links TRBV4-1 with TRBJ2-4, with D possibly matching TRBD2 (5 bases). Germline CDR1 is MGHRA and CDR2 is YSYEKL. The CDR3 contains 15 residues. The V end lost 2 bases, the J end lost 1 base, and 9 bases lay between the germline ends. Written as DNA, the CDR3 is TGCGCCAGCAGCCAAAGGGAGTGGGCCAAAAACATTCAGTACTTC. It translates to CASSQREWAKNIQYF.

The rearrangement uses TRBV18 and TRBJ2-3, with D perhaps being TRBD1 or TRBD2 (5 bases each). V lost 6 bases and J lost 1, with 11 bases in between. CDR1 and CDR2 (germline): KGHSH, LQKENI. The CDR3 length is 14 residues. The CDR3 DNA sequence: TGTGCCAGCTCTGGGGGACGAGGCACAGATACGCAGTATTTT. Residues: CASSGGRGTDTQYF. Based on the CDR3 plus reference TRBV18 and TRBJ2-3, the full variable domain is NAGVMQNPRHLVRRRGQEARLRCSPMKGHSHVYWYRQLPEEGLKFMVYLQKENIIDESGMPKERFSAEFPKEGPSILRIQQVVRGDSAAYFCASSGGRGTDTQYFGPGTRLTVL.

The CDR3 DNA is TGTGCCAGCAGTGAGATTCCCGATGCATCCTATGGCTACACCTTC. Protein product: CASSEIPDASYGYTF. J is TRBJ1-2 and V is TRBV2; D gene ambiguous. The V gene's germline CDR1 is SNHLY and CDR2 FYNNEI. The CDR3 sequence is 15 residues long. V dropped 3 bases and J dropped 4 bases, with 15 bases sitting between them.

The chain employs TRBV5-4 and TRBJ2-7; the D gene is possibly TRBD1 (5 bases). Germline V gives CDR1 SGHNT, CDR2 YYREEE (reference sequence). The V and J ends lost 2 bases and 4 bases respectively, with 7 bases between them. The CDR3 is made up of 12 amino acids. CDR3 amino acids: CASSFQGYEQYF. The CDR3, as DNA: TGTGCCAGCAGCTTTCAGGGATACGAGCAGTACTTC.

For the CDR3, the DNA is TGCGCCAGCAGCCAACAGGCCCGGACAGGTCGGGGAGTGGCAGATACGCAGTATTTT. This sequence encodes CASSQQARTGRGVADTQYF. This chain connects TRBV5-1 to TRBJ2-3, with TRBD1 matching over 7 bases. Germline V gene data show CDR1 as SGHRS and CDR2 as YFSETQ. The CDR3 loop spans 19 amino acids. The V and J ends lost 4 bases and 4 bases, in that order; junction bases with no gene match: 21.